The 20 T cell receptor beta chains presented below share a single source sample, sequenced in a study of long-term antiretroviral therapy in people with HIV. Samples were assayed with immunoSEQ v3.0 at survey level. Here immunoSEQ multiplex PCR was the method, and the copy in TCRdb shows in-frame clones only, minus some. The sample lists 45,000 or so clones; 90% to 95% were seen once. The sequenced sample was unsorted PBMCs, obtained 3.7 years after starting antiretroviral therapy. The receptors shown here come from a woman in her fifties or sixties with HIV.

The genes are TRBV9 and TRBJ2-7; 7 nucleotides agree with TRBD2. This CDR3 has 13 amino acids. V was pared by 4 bases and J by 4 bases, with 5 bases of the junction left unmatched. CDR1 is SGDLS and CDR2 is YYNGEE in the germline V gene. The CDR3 DNA follows: TGTGCCAGCAGCCCCTACGGGGGGTACGAGCAGTACTTC. Translating gives CASSPYGGYEQYF.

V usage is TRBV15 and J usage is TRBJ2-2; TRBD2 matches at 12 bases. This CDR3 spans 18 amino acids. Germline-derived CDR1 and CDR2 are LNHNV and YYDKDF (reference sequence). V was clipped by 1 base and J by 3 bases; unmatched bases: 6. CDR3 DNA: TGTGCCACCAGCAGAGCTAGCGGGGGGGCTCTTTACACCGGGGAGCTGTTTTTT. Its translation: CATSRASGGALYTGELFF. Full variable domain (outside the CDR3, taken from reference TRBV15 and TRBJ2-2): DAMVIQNPRYQVTQFGKPVTLSCSQTLNHNVMYWYQQKSSQAPKLLFHYYDKDFNNEADTPDNFQSRRPNTSFCFLDIRSPGLGDTAMYLCATSRASGGALYTGELFFGEGSRLTVL.

This chain uses TRBV6-6 with TRBJ1-2; the D gene is possibly TRBD1 (5 bases). Germline assignment: CDR1 MNHNY and CDR2 SVGAGI (reference sequence). The V and J ends lost 10 bases and 3 bases respectively, with 15 bases between them. The CDR3 runs 13 residues. The chain's CDR3 is CATHYGGDYGYTF. CDR3 DNA sequence: TGTGCCACACATTACGGAGGGGACTATGGCTACACCTTC.

The V call is TRBV6-5, the J call TRBJ2-7; 8 positions match TRBD1. The trim removed 3 bases at V and 11 bases at J, leaving 9 bases unmatched. Germline V gene sequence: CDR1 MNHEY, CDR2 SVGAGI. This CDR3 region has 13 residues. The chain's CDR3 is CASSYGTGYLEYF. The CDR3 region has the DNA TGTGCCAGCAGTTATGGGACAGGATATTTGGAGTACTTC.

This chain's CDR3 is CSVGTGQRAYEQYF. The CDR3 DNA follows: TGCAGCGTGGGTACAGGACAAAGAGCCTACGAGCAGTACTTC. The genes are TRBV29-1 and TRBJ2-7; D is perhaps TRBD1 (5 bases). Trimming left V 6 bases short and J 2 bases short, with 17 bases between. CDR3 length equals 14 residues. Germline-derived CDR1 and CDR2 are SQVTM and ANQGSEA.

The chain employs TRBV10-1 and TRBJ2-6; the match to TRBD1 covers 7 bases. CDR1 and CDR2 (germline): WNHNN, SYGVQD (reference sequence). The V gene end was trimmed by 9 bases and the J gene end by 2 bases; junction bases not matched to a gene: 4. This CDR3 has 14 residues. The CDR3 loop reads CASHRGPGANVLTF. The CDR3 DNA reads as TGCGCCAGTCACAGGGGACCTGGGGCCAACGTCCTGACTTTC.

The chain carries TRBV5-1 and TRBJ2-7; no reliable D call. The CDR3 has 13 amino acids. Germline CDR1 reads SGHRS; CDR2 reads YFSETQ. Between the trimmed V and J ends, which lost 5 bases and 1 base, there was a span of 10 bases. CDR3: CASRESRSYEQYF. Here the CDR3 DNA reads TGCGCCAGCAGGGAGTCCCGTTCCTACGAGCAGTACTTC.

The V call is TRBV6-4, the J call TRBJ2-7; D possibly corresponds to TRBD2 (5 bases). Looked up from germline, CDR1 is MRHNA and CDR2 is SNTAGT. Trimming left V 0 bases short and J 2 bases short, with 11 bases between. The CDR3 has 15 residues. Here the CDR3 DNA reads TGTGCCAGCAGTGACTCACGGGGAAAGGCCTACGAGCAGTACTTC. This sequence encodes CASSDSRGKAYEQYF.

The chain is built from TRBV19 and TRBJ2-7, with 9 bases that match TRBD2. V lost 3 bases to trimming and J lost 2 bases; unmatched junction nucleotides: 5. The CDR3 spans 15 residues. CDR1 and CDR2 from the germline V gene are LNHDA and SQIVND (reference sequence). The CDR3 nucleotides read TGTGCCAGTAGTATTTTGGCTAGCGGGGCCTACGAGCAGTACTTC. Translating it yields CASSILASGAYEQYF.

The CDR3 loop reads CASKMGQTANYGYTF. CDR3 nucleotide sequence: TGTGCCAGCAAAATGGGACAGACTGCTAACTATGGCTACACCTTC. V gene TRBV6-5 combines with J gene TRBJ1-2; 7 bases are shared with TRBD1. Trimming at V came to 7 bases and at J to 0 bases, leaving 8 bases not matched to a gene. Germline V gene data show CDR1 as MNHEY and CDR2 as SVGAGI. This CDR3 comprises 15 residues.

This clone showed up just once. The V and J genes are TRBV5-4 and TRBJ2-3, with 7 bases identical to TRBD2. Germline-derived CDR1 and CDR2 are SGHNT and YYREEE (reference sequence). Trimming removed 1 base from V and 0 bases from J; junction bases left unmatched: 2. CDR3 size: 15 residues. The CDR3 DNA is TGTGCCAGCAGCTTGTGGGGGGGGAGCACAGATACGCAGTATTTT. Translating it yields CASSLWGGSTDTQYF.

The chain links TRBV6-6 to TRBJ1-1; 9 nucleotides align to TRBD1. Looked up from germline, CDR1 is MNHNY and CDR2 is SVGAGI (reference sequence). The CDR3 has 14 residues. With 6 bases clipped from V and 3 bases from J, the junction kept 5 bases outside the gene matches. The DNA of the CDR3 is TGTGCCAGCAGACTCGGACAGGGGTACACTGAAGCTTTCTTT. This translates into CASRLGQGYTEAFF.

DNA for the CDR3: TGTGCCACGGGACAGTTTGGCAATCAGCCCCAGCATTTT. Translation: CATGQFGNQPQHF. The chain uses TRBV6-5 and TRBJ1-5; 7 bases match TRBD1. The CDR3 extends over 13 amino acids. Germline values: CDR1 MNHEY, CDR2 SVGAGI. J lost 2 bases, V lost 10 bases, and 5 bases had no gene match.

The V and J genes are TRBV6-1 and TRBJ1-2; TRBD1 agrees at 8 bases. Germline values: CDR1 MNHNS, CDR2 SASEGT. The junction had 8 bases not matched to a gene; V was cut back by 2 bases and J by 3 bases. This CDR3 contains 16 residues. For the CDR3, the DNA is TGTGCCAGCAGTGAAAGTCGACACAGGGGGGACTATGGCTACACCTTC. This codes for CASSESRHRGDYGYTF.

The rearrangement joins TRBV19 to TRBJ2-1; 8 bases fit TRBD1. CDR3 size: 14 residues. Germline V gene lookup returns CDR1 LNHDA and CDR2 SQIVND (reference sequence). With 5 bases clipped from V and 8 bases from J, the junction kept 8 bases outside the gene matches. The CDR3: CASSPRTGSDEQFF. CDR3 coding DNA: TGTGCCAGTAGTCCACGGACAGGGTCCGATGAGCAGTTCTTC.

This rearrangement joins TRBV5-5 to TRBJ2-2; D unclear. V lost 0 bases to trimming and J lost 2 bases, with 14 bases between them. This CDR3 has 17 residues. Germline CDR1 is SGHKS and CDR2 is YYEKEE (reference sequence). CDR3 region: CASSLAGWTVNTGELFF. The CDR3 bases are TGTGCCAGCAGCTTGGCCGGGTGGACGGTAAACACCGGGGAGCTGTTTTTT.

The chain employs TRBV6-9 and TRBJ2-7; TRBD2 aligns across 12 bases. The CDR3 spans 18 residues. V shed 4 bases and J 5 bases; nucleotides not matched to a gene: 15. Germline V gene data show CDR1 as MNHGY and CDR2 as SVAAGI. The CDR3 DNA reads TGTGCCAGCAGTTCCCTCGGACTAGCGGGGCCCGGGGTCCACGAGCAGTACTTC. Translation gives CASSSLGLAGPGVHEQYF.

In DNA form, the CDR3 reads TGTGCCAGTGCTACCGGGACTAGGGGAGAGACCCAGTACTTC. Translated, it gives CASATGTRGETQYF. The rearrangement uses TRBV19 and TRBJ2-5, with 8 bases fitting TRBD2. In germline, CDR1 is LNHDA, CDR2 SQIVND (reference sequence). CDR3 length equals 14 residues. The V and J ends lost 8 bases and 4 bases, in that order; junction bases with no gene match: 9.

The rearrangement links TRBV10-3 to TRBJ1-3, with D possibly being TRBD1 (5 bases). From germline, CDR1 is ENHRY and CDR2 SYGVKD. The CDR3 loop spans 15 amino acids. Trimming took off 4 bases at V and 0 bases at J, with 10 bases between the two ends. The CDR3 DNA reads TGTGCCATCAGTGGGGGACTGAGCTCTGGAAACACCATATATTTT. Amino acid sequence: CAISGGLSSGNTIYF.

The chain recombines TRBV11-2 with TRBJ1-1; D not resolved. V lost 2 bases to trimming and J lost 4 bases, with 11 bases between them. Germline V CDR1 and CDR2: SGHAT, FQNNGV. The CDR3 spans 14 residues. The CDR3 region has the DNA TGTGCCAGCAGCTTATTCCGGTCGGCCACTGAAGCTTTCTTT. It translates to CASSLFRSATEAFF.